The rows below give T cell receptor beta chains drawn from one sample of a study of blood T cell repertoires in COVID-19. Assay used: immunoSEQ multiplex PCR; TCRdb lists only in-frame clones, some missing. The repertoire holds nearly 350,000 clones, with more than 75% as singletons. Sequenced material: peripheral blood. The origin of the receptors is a woman in her fifties or sixties with COVID-19, enrolled during active disease. Each CDR3 is given with its conserved first and last residue. D genes are given only for firm matches. Size is stated for part of the rows, as once, few or many counts, or as a class when the clone is expanded.

J	D	V	size	DNA	CDR3
TRBJ2-1	TRBD1	TRBV5-1	.	TGCGCCAGCAGCGGGGACAGATACAATGAGCAGTTCTTC	CASSGDRYNEQFF
TRBJ2-7	.	TRBV9	.	TGTGCCAGCAGCGTATTCGGGAGCTCCTACGAGCAGTACTTC	CASSVFGSSYEQYF
TRBJ2-5	TRBD2	TRBV5-4	.	TGTGCCAGCAGCCCCCCGACTAGCGGCCAAGAGACCCAGTACTTC	CASSPPTSGQETQYF
TRBJ2-1	TRBD2	TRBV6-4	.	TGTGCCAGCAGTGAGCGGGGACTATCCTACAATGAGCAGTTCTTC	CASSERGLSYNEQFF
TRBJ1-1	.	TRBV7-9	.	TGTGCCAGCAGCTTATTAGGGGCCACTGAAGCTTTCTTT	CASSLLGATEAFF
TRBJ2-1	TRBD2	TRBV7-6	.	TGTGCCAGCAGCCAACTAGCGGGAGTCAATGAGCAGTTCTTC	CASSQLAGVNEQFF
TRBJ1-1	TRBD1	TRBV7-9	.	TGTGCCAGCAGCCGGGGACAGTCGAACACTGAAGCTTTCTTT	CASSRGQSNTEAFF
TRBJ1-2	.	TRBV28	once	TGTGCCAGCAGCTGGATCCTGGGGGGCGGGAGCTATGGCTACACCTTC	CASSWILGGGSYGYTF
TRBJ2-5	.	TRBV7-9	.	TGTGCCAGCAGCTTTATCCGGGAGACCCAGTACTTC	CASSFIRETQYF
TRBJ2-2	TRBD1	TRBV11-2	.	TGTGCCAGCGGTAGCTTACGGACAGGGGCTGGGGAGCTGTTTTTT	CASGSLRTGAGELFF
TRBJ1-2	TRBD1	TRBV29-1	.	TGCAGCGTTGATGCCCCGGGACAGCCTGGTGGCTACACCTTC	CSVDAPGQPGGYTF
TRBJ2-2	.	TRBV5-4	.	TGTGCCAGCAGCTTGGACAGGTTTAACGGGGAGCTGTTTTTT	CASSLDRFNGELFF
TRBJ1-2	.	TRBV12-3/TRBV12-4	.	TGTGCCAGCAGGTCGACACCTATCTATGGCTACACCTTC	CASRSTPIYGYTF
TRBJ2-1	.	TRBV12-3/TRBV12-4	.	TGTGCCAGCAGTACAAGACGAGGAAAGGTGCAGTTCTTC	CASSTRRGKVQFF
TRBJ1-2	.	TRBV6-5	.	TGTGCCACCAGATGGGACACTGGCTATGGCTACACCTTC	CATRWDTGYGYTF
TRBJ2-1	.	TRBV7-8	.	TGTGCCAGCAGTGTGACGGGAGAGCAGTTCTTC	CASSVTGEQFF
TRBJ1-2	TRBD1	TRBV27	.	TGTGCCAGCAGTTTATCTGGGACAGTGGCAGGCACCTTC	CASSLSGTVAGTF
TRBJ1-5	TRBD1	TRBV2	.	TGTGCCAGCAGAGAAGGGACAGTTAGCAATCAGCCCCAGCATTTT	CASREGTVSNQPQHF
TRBJ2-4	TRBD2	TRBV4-1	.	TGCGCCAGCAGCCAGGGTTTAGCGGGGGGGAGGGCCAAAAACATTCAGTACTTC	CASSQGLAGGRAKNIQYF
TRBJ2-1	.	TRBV4-1	.	TGCGCCAGCAGCCAAGCACAGGGGGGGAACAATGAGCAGTTCTTC	CASSQAQGGNNEQFF
TRBJ2-1	TRBD1	TRBV6-5	.	TGTGCCAGCAGCGGACGGGACAGGGTGCTAAATGAGCAGTTCTTC	CASSGRDRVLNEQFF
TRBJ1-4	.	TRBV11-2	.	TGTGCCAGCAGCTCCAATCGACTACCCCATGAAAAACTGTTTTTT	CASSSNRLPHEKLFF
TRBJ1-2	.	TRBV9	.	TGTGCCAGCAGCCTGTCGGCGGCGCCTAACTATGGCTACACCTTC	CASSLSAAPNYGYTF
TRBJ2-7	TRBD2	TRBV18	.	TGTGCCAGCTCGCGTGATCTAGCGGGGGCCTACGAGCAGTACTTC	CASSRDLAGAYEQYF